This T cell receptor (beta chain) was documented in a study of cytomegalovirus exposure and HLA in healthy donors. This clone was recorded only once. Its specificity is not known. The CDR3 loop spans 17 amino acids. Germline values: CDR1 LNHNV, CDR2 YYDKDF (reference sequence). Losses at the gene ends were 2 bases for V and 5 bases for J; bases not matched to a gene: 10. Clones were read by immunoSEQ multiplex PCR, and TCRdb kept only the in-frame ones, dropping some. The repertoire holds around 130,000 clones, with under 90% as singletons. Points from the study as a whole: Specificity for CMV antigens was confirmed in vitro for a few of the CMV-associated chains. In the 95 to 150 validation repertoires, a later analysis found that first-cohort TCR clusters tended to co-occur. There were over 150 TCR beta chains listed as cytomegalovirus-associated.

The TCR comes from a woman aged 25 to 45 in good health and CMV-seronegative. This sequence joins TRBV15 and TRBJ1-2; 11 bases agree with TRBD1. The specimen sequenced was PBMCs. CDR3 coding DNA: TGTGCCACCAGCAGACCCGGGACAGGGGGGCTAAGTTATGGCTACACCTTC. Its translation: CATSRPGTGGLSYGYTF.